This T cell receptor (beta chain) was observed in a study of blood T cell repertoires in COVID-19. CDR1 and CDR2 (germline): KGHSH, LQKENI. The CDR3 spans 18 residues. Losses at the gene ends were 0 bases for V and 5 bases for J; bases not matched to a gene: 10. Data came from immunoSEQ multiplex PCR; TCRdb stores just in-frame clones and leaves some out. The sample includes about 130,000 clones, less than 90% of them seen just once. Participants reported their clinical history, and cohort assignment relied on those reports. Sequencing was performed on PBMCs or T cells enriched from blood (not recorded which). The clonotype comes from a man aged 25 to 40 who had recovered from COVID-19. The chain employs TRBV18 and TRBJ2-3; 11 bases map to TRBD1. The CDR3 sequence: CASSPPGPGQGAGDTQYF. The CDR3 DNA is TGTGCCAGCTCACCACCTGGCCCCGGACAGGGGGCGGGAGATACGCAGTATTTT. Full variable domain (remainder filled in from reference TRBV18 and TRBJ2-3): NAGVMQNPRHLVRRRGQEARLRCSPMKGHSHVYWYRQLPEEGLKFMVYLQKENIIDESGMPKERFSAEFPKEGPSILRIQQVVRGDSAAYFCASSPPGPGQGAGDTQYFGPGTRLTVL.